Listed below are T cell receptor beta chains from one sample, sequenced in a study of OX40 agonist ivuxolimab in advanced cancers. The method was immunoSEQ multiplex PCR; TCRdb's version includes in-frame clones alone and lacks a portion of them. The data hold tens of thousands of clones, with 75% to 95% observed a single time. This specimen was CD4+ or CD8+ T cells sorted from blood, taken in a trial of the OX40 agonist ivuxolimab. These TCRs come from an adult with an advanced solid tumor such as melanoma, head and neck, liver or kidney cancer. CDR3s include the opening cysteine and the closing phenylalanine or tryptophan. A D gene is named only where the DNA matches it firmly. Rows may omit the clone size; those that give it use once, few, many or a size class.

V	size	J	D	DNA	CDR3
TRBV6-1	NA	TRBJ2-7	NA	TGTGCCAGCAGTGAATGGGGCCAACTGTCCGAGCAGTACTTC	CASSEWGQLSEQYF
TRBV6-1	once	TRBJ2-3	NA	TGTGCCAGCAGGGTGCGGGATAGGTCAGATACGCAGTATTTT	CASRVRDRSDTQYF
TRBV6-1	NA	TRBJ1-1	NA	TGTGCCAGCAGGATCGCTGTGACTGAAGCTTTCTTT	CASRIAVTEAFF
TRBV4-1	NA	TRBJ2-7	TRBD2	TGCGCCAGCAGCCAAAACGGGCTAGCGGGCTTTTACGAGCAGTACTTC	CASSQNGLAGFYEQYF
TRBV5-1	NA	TRBJ2-1	NA	TGCGCCAGCAGCGGGGACGGACTCTCCTACAATGAGCAGTTCTTC	CASSGDGLSYNEQFF
TRBV5-1	NA	TRBJ2-7	NA	TGCGCCAGCAGCTGGGCTAGCTCCGGCGAGCAGTACTTC	CASSWASSGEQYF
TRBV30	NA	TRBJ1-6	NA	TGTGCCTGGATTAGGGACCGAAGGGGACCCCTCCACTTT	CAWIRDRRGPLHF
TRBV30	NA	TRBJ2-1	TRBD1	TGTGCCTGGGGACCAGGGGGCTACTACAATGAGCAGTTCTTC	CAWGPGGYYNEQFF
TRBV7-8	NA	TRBJ2-1	TRBD1	TGTGCCAGCAGCTTGGCACCGGGACAGGGTATCAATGAGCAGTTCTTC	CASSLAPGQGINEQFF
TRBV6-1	NA	TRBJ2-5	TRBD2	TGTGCCAGCAGTGAGGTCACTAGCGGGAGCCAAGAGACCCAGTACTTC	CASSEVTSGSQETQYF
TRBV28	NA	TRBJ2-7	NA	TGTGCCAGCAGTTCACACCACTGGTACGAGCAGTACTTC	CASSSHHWYEQYF
TRBV7-7	NA	TRBJ2-5	TRBD1	TGTGCTAGCAGCCAAGGACAGGGGAAAGAGACCCAGTACTTC	CASSQGQGKETQYF
TRBV18	NA	TRBJ2-5	NA	TGTGCCAGCTCACCCATGGCGGTTGGAGAGACCCAGTACTTC	CASSPMAVGETQYF
TRBV25-1	NA	TRBJ2-1	TRBD1	TGTGCCGCAGAGGGGGCCCCATTGGACAATGAGCAGTTCTTC	CAAEGAPLDNEQFF
TRBV30	NA	TRBJ2-7	TRBD1	TGTGCCTGGAGGGGTAGGACAGGGGGAGAGCAGTACTTC	CAWRGRTGGEQYF
TRBV6-6	NA	TRBJ2-3	NA	TGTGCCAGCAGTTACTCAAGCGGGGATACGCAGTATTTT	CASSYSSGDTQYF
TRBV28	NA	TRBJ1-2	TRBD1	TGTGCCAGCAGTTTAACGGACAGGGGGAACTATGGCTACACCTTC	CASSLTDRGNYGYTF
TRBV10-3	NA	TRBJ1-2	NA	TGTGCCATCAGTGATCCTGCAGGCTATGGCTACACCTTC	CAISDPAGYGYTF